This T cell receptor beta chain was recorded in a study of cytomegalovirus exposure and HLA in healthy donors. The overall study: From HLA-typed donors, an early data release held roughly 89 million unique TCRs.

On this clone: Its antigen is not identified.

Study conclusions and caveats: Reportedly, fewer N-insertions than the roughly 700-donor mean appeared in an Asian-associated ancestry cluster in a later analysis. With later analysis, a missense DCLRE1C variant became linked to TCR beta V- and J-gene trimming. Later analysis placed DRB1 highest and HLA-C lowest in TCR association rates, which differed by HLA locus.

PCR employed 60 Vbeta and 13 Jbeta primers. TCRdb's table, derived via immunoSEQ multiplex PCR, lists solely in-frame clones and lacks some. The table includes 150,000 to 170,000 clones, nearly 80% detected once. This CDR3 has 13 residues. CDR1 and CDR2 (germline): PRHDT, FYEKMQ (reference sequence). Trimming took 0 bases from V and 3 from J, leaving 6 bases between them. Sequencing was performed on PBMCs. The origin of this receptor is a man in his thirties or forties in good health and CMV-seropositive. The V call is TRBV13, the J call TRBJ2-7, with D unresolved. The CDR3 loop is CASSLGNGYEQYF. The CDR3 DNA reads as TGTGCCAGCAGCTTAGGTAACGGCTACGAGCAGTACTTC.